The rows below give T cell receptor beta chains drawn from one sample of a study of neurological immune-mediated disorders. TCRdb re-called the 5' RACE reads through MiXCR, storing one row per CDR3 protein. The table shows 31,000 or so distinct CDR3 sequences, with about an eighth occurring only once. Sequenced: CD4+ T cells from blood. The receptor set was obtained from a female donor with HTLV-1-associated myelopathy (HAM/TSP). CDR3s include the opening cysteine and the closing phenylalanine or tryptophan. The order of the fields is D gene, J gene, V gene, clone size, CDR3 DNA, CDR3 protein. A D gene is named only where the DNA matches it firmly. Expanded clones get a size class; other rows say once, few or many, or leave the size out.

. TRBJ1-6 TRBV27 many TGTGCCAGCAGTTTTCCAGGGGCGGGCTCACCCCTCCACTTT CASSFPGAGSPLHF
TRBD1 TRBJ1-2 TRBV20-1 many TGCAGTGCTAGATCCGGGACAGGGGGCGCAAGGAATGGCTACACCTTC CSARSGTGGARNGYTF
. TRBJ1-1 TRBV12-3/TRBV12-4 many TGTGCCAGCAGTTTAGCGGAGGGGACAGAAGCTTTCTTT CASSLAEGTEAFF
. TRBJ2-7 TRBV18 many TGTGCCAGCTCACCAGGACAATCCTACGAGCAGTACTTC CASSPGQSYEQYF
. TRBJ1-1 TRBV20-1 many TGCAGTGCTAGAGGGGCCCGGGGGAACACTGAAGCTTTCTTT CSARGARGNTEAFF
. TRBJ2-5 TRBV3-1 many TGTGCCAGCAGCCAAGATGGGGGACCGGGGACCCAGTACTTC CASSQDGGPGTQYF
. TRBJ2-1 TRBV20-1 many TGCAGTGCTAGAGGGTCCCGGGGAGATGAGCAGTTCTTC CSARGSRGDEQFF
TRBD2 TRBJ2-1 TRBV7-9 many TGTGCCAGCAGGGATAGCGGGAGGGCCGGTGAGCAGTTCTTC CASRDSGRAGEQFF
TRBD2 TRBJ2-6 TRBV10-3 . TGTGCCATCAGTACTGGACTAGCGGGGAGAAAAAGCTCTGGGGCCAACGTCCTGACTTTC CAISTGLAGRKSSGANVLTF
. TRBJ2-3 TRBV24-1 many TGTGCCACCAGTGATAGGACAGTGTCTAGCACAGATACGCAGTATTTT CATSDRTVSSTDTQYF
. TRBJ2-1 TRBV20-1 . TGCAGTGCTAGAGTCCTGACTAGCGAGGGGGCGGGTGGGAGTGAGCAGTTCTTC CSARVLTSEGAGGSEQFF
TRBD1 TRBJ2-5 TRBV11-2 many TGTGCCAGCAGCTTAGAACTCTACAGGGGGCAAGAGACCCAGTACTTC CASSLELYRGQETQYF
TRBD2 TRBJ2-7 TRBV3-1 many TGTGCCAGCAGCCATAGCGGGGGGAGGCACGAGCAGTACTTC CASSHSGGRHEQYF
. TRBJ2-3 TRBV30 many TGTGCCTGGAGTGTACAAGGAGGGGGTGCAGATACGCAGTATTTT CAWSVQGGGADTQYF
TRBD1 TRBJ1-1 TRBV3-1 many TGTGCCAGCAGCACCGGGACAGGGACTGAAGCTTTCTTT CASSTGTGTEAFF
TRBD2 TRBJ2-1 TRBV7-9 many TGTGCCAGCAGCTTAGCCGCGACTAGCGGTTCCTACAATGAGCAGTTCTTC CASSLAATSGSYNEQFF
. TRBJ2-1 TRBV20-1 many TGCACCATGGCTAGCGCCGATGAGCAGTTCTTC CTMASADEQFF